A single sample gave rise to the 24 T cell receptor beta chains below, sequenced in a study of identical twins (dated by TCRdb to about 2016). The receptor library was made with 5' RACE. The reads were generated on an Illumina HiSeq 2000. TCRdb's own reprocessing of the public reads used fastp at Q25 and MiXCR and kept productive beta chains. When rows share a CDR3 protein, they turn into one entry using the most common DNA and genes. For this sample the table gives roughly 770,000 distinct CDR3 sequences, of which around a sixth were detected only once. The top ten constitute about 12% of the sample. These data also formed part of another study, on T cells expressing NK-cell markers.

The sample was PBMCs. The receptors here all came from a woman aged 18-30 years in good health.

CDR3 coding DNA: TGCAGTGCCCCCGATGGGAAAAGCTCCTACAATGAGCAGTTCTTC. Translating it yields CSAPDGKSSYNEQFF. The chain combines TRBV20-1 with TRBJ2-1, with D unresolved. V shed 6 bases and J shed 0 bases, with 15 bases lying between them. CDR1 and CDR2 from the germline V gene are DFQATT and SNEGSKA (reference sequence). This CDR3 contains 15 residues.

The V and J genes are TRBV7-7 and TRBJ2-7; no definite D call. V lost 2 bases, J lost 1 base, and 21 bases lay in between. From germline, CDR1 is SSHAT and CDR2 FNYEAQ (reference sequence). CDR3 length: 18 amino acids. The CDR3 DNA sequence: TGTGCCAGCAGCTTAATCATCCAGGTTCATCCTTATTCCTACGAGCAGTACTTC. It yields the protein CASSLIIQVHPYSYEQYF.

The chain has TRBV6-1 and TRBJ2-5; D ambiguous. Germline values: CDR1 MNHNS, CDR2 SASEGT. The V gene lost 7 bases and the J gene lost 2 bases, with 11 bases spanning the gap. The CDR3 covers 13 residues. The CDR3 loop is CASKDKAQETQYF. In DNA form, the CDR3 reads TGTGCCAGCAAAGACAAAGCGCAAGAGACCCAGTACTTC.

This clonotype was observed once. The J gene is TRBJ1-1, the V gene TRBV11-2; perhaps TRBD1 as D (6 bases). V lost 2 bases and J lost 3, with 13 bases in between. Germline CDR1 is SGHAT and CDR2 is FQNNGV. The CDR3 runs 15 residues. This CDR3 reads CASSLPQQGHTEAFF. CDR3 DNA sequence: TGTGCCAGCAGCTTACCCCAACAGGGACACACTGAAGCTTTCTTT.

The table lists this clonotype with a few counts. This chain uses TRBV6-5 with TRBJ2-1; D is undetermined. CDR1 is MNHEY and CDR2 is SVGAGI in the germline V gene. The V gene lost 0 bases and the J gene lost 4 bases, with 7 bases spanning the gap. The CDR3 loop spans 14 amino acids. CDR3 residues: CASSYSLEYNEQFF. CDR3 coding DNA: TGTGCCAGCAGTTACTCGTTAGAATACAATGAGCAGTTCTTC.

This chain connects TRBV15 to TRBJ1-1; D possibly corresponds to TRBD1 (6 bases). The CDR3 extends over 14 amino acids. Germline V gene data show CDR1 as LNHNV and CDR2 as YYDKDF (reference sequence). The germline V and J ends were trimmed by 2 bases and 6 bases, with 13 bases remaining between them. This chain's CDR3 is CATSRIRQDAEAFF. The CDR3 DNA is TGTGCCACCAGCAGAATTCGACAGGACGCTGAAGCTTTCTTT.

A few counts support this clonotype. The gene calls are TRBV6-1 and TRBJ2-3, with D unclear. Germline CDR1 is MNHNS and CDR2 is SASEGT. Trimming shortened V by 5 bases and J by 0 bases, and 15 bases separated the two germline ends. The CDR3 extends over 16 amino acids. The CDR3 bases are TGTGCCAGCAGTCCCCACAGAGTCTCTAGCACAGATACGCAGTATTTT. Its protein is CASSPHRVSSTDTQYF.

The chain links TRBV5-5 to TRBJ2-1, with TRBD2 as a possible D gene (7 bases). Germline-derived CDR1 and CDR2 are SGHKS and YYEKEE (reference sequence). The CDR3 contains 17 residues. The V gene lost 0 bases and the J gene lost 9 bases, with 22 bases spanning the gap. CDR3: CASSLGGGGGHFSEQFF. CDR3 bases: TGTGCCAGCAGCTTGGGTGGAGGGGGGGGACATTTTTCTGAGCAGTTCTTC.

The V call is TRBV6-2 or TRBV6-3, the J call TRBJ2-1, with 7 bases aligning to TRBD1. Germline values: CDR1 MNHEY, CDR2 SVGEGT. The junction had 11 bases not matched to a gene; V was cut back by 4 bases and J by 11 bases. CDR3 length equals 14 residues. CDR3 residues: CASSSPRQGGQQFF. CDR3 DNA sequence: TGTGCCAGCAGTTCCCCCAGACAGGGCGGGCAGCAGTTCTTC.

This clonotype was recorded a few times. CDR3 nucleotides: TGTGCCAGCACTCACAGGACAGATACGCAGTATTTT. Encoded protein: CASTHRTDTQYF. The gene calls are TRBV6-2 or TRBV6-3 and TRBJ2-3; perhaps TRBD1 as D (5 bases). The CDR3 has 12 amino acids. The ends were cut back, 7 bases at V and 3 bases at J, with 8 bases in the middle. Germline V CDR1 and CDR2: MNHEY, SVGEGT.

This chain connects TRBV10-3 to TRBJ2-7, with 7 positions matching TRBD2. Unmatched junction bases numbered 7, after V lost 10 bases and J lost 4 bases. In germline, CDR1 is ENHRY, CDR2 SYGVKD. CDR3 length: 12 amino acids. This CDR3 is CASKTSAYEQYF. The CDR3 bases are TGTGCCAGCAAAACTAGCGCATACGAGCAGTACTTC.

In its sample, this clonotype was seen once. The rearrangement links TRBV5-6 to TRBJ2-7; 7 nucleotides align to TRBD2. After removal of 6 bases from V and 1 base from J, the junction contained 4 bases not matched to a gene. Germline-derived CDR1 and CDR2 are SGHDT and YYEEEE. The length of the CDR3 is 13 residues. The CDR3 here is CASTERGSYEQYF. Written as DNA, the CDR3 is TGTGCCAGCACGGAGCGGGGTTCCTACGAGCAGTACTTC.

In this sample, this clonotype turned up a few times. V is TRBV6-1 and J is TRBJ2-5; 8 bases fit TRBD1. CDR1 and CDR2 from the germline V gene are MNHNS and SASEGT. The J segment lost 5 bases and the V segment lost 4 bases, leaving 6 bases of the junction unmatched. CDR3 length equals 14 residues. This chain's CDR3 is CASSVPGGWETQYF. The CDR3, as DNA: TGTGCCAGCAGTGTGCCAGGGGGCTGGGAGACCCAGTACTTC.

This sequence joins TRBV20-1 and TRBJ1-2; D gene unclear. V lost 3 bases, J lost 3 bases, and 11 bases lay in between. There are 13 residues in the CDR3. Germline V lookup: CDR1 DFQATT, CDR2 SNEGSKA (reference sequence). The CDR3 region has the DNA TGCAGTGCTAGCCTACCTGGGTACTATGGCTACACCTTC. Translated, it gives CSASLPGYYGYTF.

This clonotype was observed a handful of times. The gene calls are TRBV5-1 and TRBJ1-2; D ambiguous. Trimming removed 0 bases at V and 0 bases at J, with 6 bases between. The CDR3 sequence is 14 residues long. CDR1 is SGHRS, CDR2 YFSETQ, per germline. This CDR3 is CASSLEQSNYGYTF. In nucleotides, the CDR3 is TGCGCCAGCAGCTTGGAACAGTCTAACTATGGCTACACCTTC.

This clonotype occurred a few times. The rearrangement uses TRBV9 and TRBJ2-1; weak D call: TRBD1 (6 bases). Germline V gene sequence: CDR1 SGDLS, CDR2 YYNGEE. The CDR3 runs to 14 residues. V dropped 2 bases and J dropped 8 bases, with 14 bases sitting between them. The CDR3 sequence is CASSVRSGVDEQFF. CDR3 DNA: TGTGCCAGCAGCGTTAGGTCAGGGGTGGATGAGCAGTTCTTC.

The V and J genes are TRBV7-8 and TRBJ2-3, with TRBD2 identical over 11 bases. CDR3 length equals 17 residues. With V trimmed by 4 bases and J by 4 bases, 10 bases remained unmatched. Per germline, CDR1 SGHVS and CDR2 FQNEAQ. In DNA form, the CDR3 reads TGTGCCAGCAGCTCAACTAGACTAGCGGGAAGGTCAGATACGCAGTATTTT. Translating it yields CASSSTRLAGRSDTQYF. Full variable domain (rest looked up from reference TRBV7-8 and TRBJ2-3): GAGVSQSPRYKVAKRGQDVALRCDPISGHVSLFWYQQALGQGPEFLTYFQNEAQLDKSGLPSDRFFAERPEGSVSTLKIQRTQQEDSAVYLCASSSTRLAGRSDTQYFGPGTRLTVL.

V gene TRBV12-3 or TRBV12-4 combines with J gene TRBJ2-7; the D is unclear. V shed 6 bases and J shed 4 bases, with 22 bases lying between them. The CDR3 covers 16 residues. The CDR3 sequence: CASSSFNRALSYEQYF. The CDR3 DNA reads TGTGCCAGCAGCTCCTTTAACCGGGCGTTATCTTACGAGCAGTACTTC.

The chain has TRBV6-5 and TRBJ2-1; no reliable D call. The CDR3 runs to 15 residues. Germline V gives CDR1 MNHEY, CDR2 SVGAGI. Deletions cut 6 bases from V and 2 bases from J, with 14 bases between. CDR3 nucleotides: TGTGCCAGCAGCTATGGTGAAGCGCCCTACAATGAGCAGTTCTTC. Amino acids: CASSYGEAPYNEQFF.

This clonotype was seen only a few times. V and J are TRBV20-1 and TRBJ1-1; D gene ambiguous. V was pared by 6 bases and J by 7 bases, with 12 bases between. Germline-derived CDR1 and CDR2 are DFQATT and SNEGSKA (reference sequence). The CDR3 has 11 residues. This CDR3 is CSAQHGVEAFF. The CDR3 DNA reads as TGCAGTGCACAGCACGGGGTTGAAGCTTTCTTT.

The chain couples TRBV18 to TRBJ1-3; 9 bases are shared with TRBD1. The CDR3 totals 15 residues. The V gene's germline CDR1 is KGHSH and CDR2 LQKENI. The ends lost 6 bases at V and 7 bases at J; junction bases unmatched: 10. Here the CDR3 DNA reads TGTGCCAGCTCGTCTGGAGGACAGGGGAGGAACACCATATATTTT. Its protein product is CASSSGGQGRNTIYF.

This clonotype has only a few counts. This rearrangement joins TRBV15 to TRBJ1-2; TRBD1 aligns across 7 bases. Germline CDR1 reads LNHNV; CDR2 reads YYDKDF (reference sequence). CDR3 length equals 17 residues. The trim removed 2 bases at V and 7 bases at J, leaving 16 bases unmatched. CDR3 in DNA: TGTGCCACCAGCAGACATAGCCCGCTGACAGGGCGGCGTGGCTACACCTTC. Translation gives CATSRHSPLTGRRGYTF.

The rearrangement uses TRBV2 and TRBJ1-5, with 7 bases lining up with TRBD1. CDR1 and CDR2 from the germline V gene are SNHLY and FYNNEI. The trim removed 6 bases at V and 0 bases at J, leaving 5 bases unmatched. CDR3 size: 15 residues. The CDR3 bases are TGTGCCAGCAGACCCGGGACAGCTAGCAATCAGCCCCAGCATTTT. Translating it yields CASRPGTASNQPQHF.

The genes are TRBV9 and TRBJ2-1; D is ambiguous. From germline, CDR1 is SGDLS and CDR2 YYNGEE. The CDR3 has 15 residues. V lost 6 bases, J lost 2 bases, and 15 bases lay in between. CDR3 region: CASTFGGSPYNEQFF. CDR3 nucleotides: TGTGCCAGCACCTTCGGTGGTAGCCCCTACAATGAGCAGTTCTTC. The whole variable domain, filled in from reference TRBV9 and TRBJ2-1, reads DSGVTQTPKHLITATGQRVTLRCSPRSGDLSVYWYQQSLDQGLQFLIQYYNGEERAKGNILERFSAQQFPDLHSELNLSSLELGDSALYFCASTFGGSPYNEQFFGPGTRLTVL.